The T cell receptor (beta chain) described here comes from a study of T cells in Graves' hyperthyroidism and ophthalmopathy. Amplification of TCR beta CDR3 regions was performed using RNA transcripts as template. With the HTBI primer set, the TCR CDR3 went through a first round of RT-PCR. Each CDR3 protein gets one entry after TCRdb re-called the multiplex PCR reads with MiXCR. Found here are around 450,000 distinct CDR3 sequences, 15% to 18% of them singletons; the top ten hold roughly 14%. The V end was cut by 0 bases, the J end by 8 bases, with 8 bases between. CDR1 is SEHNR and CDR2 is FQNEAQ in the germline V gene (reference sequence). This CDR3 comprises 13 residues. Across 18 months, stable Graves' hyperthyroidism was marked by no progression to ophthalmopathy. Clinical symptoms, serum thyroxine, TRAb, thyroid ultrasound and orbital computed tomography informed diagnoses. PBMCs were sourced from more than 7.5 ml fresh peripheral blood.

This clonotype appeared many times. What was sequenced was blood. The clonotype originates from a woman between 18 and 29 years old with Graves' hyperthyroidism. The chain combines TRBV7-9 with TRBJ2-1; no definite D call. The CDR3 coding sequence is TGTGCCAGCAGCTTAGCAAACAGAGATGAGCAGTTCTTC. Amino acid sequence: CASSLANRDEQFF.